These 3 T cell receptor beta chains came from one sample sequenced in a study of CD8 T cells in Susac syndrome. With random hexamers, roughly 0.45 to 1 ug RNA was reverse transcribed. TCRdb used MiXCR to reprocess the immunoSEQ multiplex PCR reads, holding one entry per CDR3 protein. This sample has 250,000 to 300,000 distinct CDR3 sequences, with about nine tenths found just once. The sample taken for sequencing was CD8+ T cells from PBMCs. The origin of the receptors is a human donor with multiple sclerosis.

The chain recombines TRBV30 with TRBJ1-1; D not resolved. The germline V gene encodes CDR1 GTSNPN and CDR2 SVGIG (reference sequence). V gave up 0 bases and J gave up 3 bases, with 5 bases separating them. This CDR3 has 12 residues. CDR3 sequence reads: CAWSVGDTEAFF. CDR3 sequence (DNA): TGTGCCTGGAGTGTAGGTGACACTGAAGCTTTCTTT.

This chain uses TRBV6-2 or TRBV6-3 with TRBJ1-1; D is ambiguous. V dropped 2 bases and J dropped 0 bases, with 4 bases sitting between them. The CDR3 loop spans 13 amino acids. Per germline, CDR1 MNHEY and CDR2 SVGEGT. CDR3 DNA sequence: TGTGCCAGCAGTTACACGGTGAACACTGAAGCTTTCTTT. This gives the protein CASSYTVNTEAFF.

The chain couples TRBV30 to TRBJ1-1; D remains ambiguous. Germline V gene lookup returns CDR1 GTSNPN and CDR2 SVGIG (reference sequence). The ends were cut back, 0 bases at V and 1 base at J, with 6 bases in the middle. The CDR3 has 13 residues. Here the CDR3 DNA reads TGTGCCTGGAGTGTTTCTCCGAACACTGAAGCTTTCTTT. This sequence encodes CAWSVSPNTEAFF.